This T cell receptor beta chain was retrieved from a study of T-cell reconstitution after alpha-beta-depleted transplantation in children. The CDR3 consists of 15 residues. Germline assignment: CDR1 SEHNR and CDR2 FQNEAQ (reference sequence). V gave up 3 bases and J gave up 2 bases, with 13 bases separating them. Unique molecular identifiers were used to barcode this TCRbeta library. Via MiXCR, TCRdb re-called the PCR reads, giving one row per CDR3 protein. The table has about 230,000 distinct CDR3 sequences, roughly a tenth seen once. This clonotype was seen at least ten times. The clonotype originates from a human donor who donated a stem cell graft to a child with SCID. The specimen was PBMCs from the stem cell graft donor, collected from the stem cell graft. This chain uses TRBV7-9 with TRBJ2-5, with a possible D match to TRBD1 (5 bases). The CDR3, as DNA: TGTGCCAGCAGCTTCGGGCAGGGAACTCAAGAGACCCAGTACTTC. Its protein product is CASSFGQGTQETQYF. The whole variable domain, filled in from reference TRBV7-9 and TRBJ2-5, reads DTGVSQNPRHKITKRGQNVTFRCDPISEHNRLYWYRQTLGQGPEFLTYFQNEAQLEKSRLLSDRFSAERPKGSFSTLEIQRTEQGDSAMYLCASSFGQGTQETQYFGPGTRLLVL.